This is a list of T cell receptor beta chains from one sample in a study of shared clonotypes between healthy human individuals. Libraries were prepared by immunoSEQ multiplex PCR; TCRdb keeps only in-frame clonotypes and omits some of them. The sample carries around 700,000 clones, around 74% recorded once. The specimen sequenced was memory CD4+ T cells sorted from blood. The origin of the receptors is a woman younger than 45 in good health. CDR3s leave out the opening cysteine and the closing phenylalanine or tryptophan. Clone sizes are given selectively: once, few, many, or a class where the clone is expanded.

j_gene	abundance	v_gene	CDR3aa
TRBJ2-1	few	TRBV19	ASTNGQGRYEQF
TRBJ2-7	.	TRBV2	ASGIVYEQY
TRBJ2-2	.	TRBV7-3	ASSLNRDTGELF
TRBJ1-2	few	TRBV2	ASTVHYGYT
TRBJ2-5	.	TRBV10-3	AISRLGASETQY
TRBJ2-7	many	TRBV25-1	ASSSGQGDEQY
TRBJ1-2	.	TRBV11-2	ASSKGQGYGYT
TRBJ2-2	.	TRBV5-4	TLGRSGSGTGELF
TRBJ2-1	.	TRBV5-1	ASSLDSISYNEQF
TRBJ2-5	.	TRBV6-1	ASTSTGRGGTQY
TRBJ2-2	.	TRBV5-5	ASSLTAGNTGELF
TRBJ2-2	.	TRBV28	ASSLVYTGELF
TRBJ2-5	.	TRBV9	ASSATQDWGETQY
TRBJ1-2	.	TRBV29-1	SVQTGRGGYT
TRBJ1-2	.	TRBV28	ASTSQEDGYT
TRBJ1-1	.	TRBV18	ASSPGTGRSGTEAF
TRBJ2-5	.	TRBV5-1	ASSFPGPQETQY
TRBJ1-3	.	TRBV10-3	ATLRQASSGNTIY
TRBJ2-7	.	TRBV7-9	ASSPQGRGSYEQY
TRBJ1-5	.	TRBV16	ASSQLAGAAYSNQPQH
TRBJ2-7	few	TRBV6-4	ASTYYEQY
TRBJ2-3	.	TRBV5-1	ASSLGEITDTQY
TRBJ1-1	.	TRBV10-2	ASSDPAPSEAF
TRBJ1-4	once	TRBV27	ASSLVGQSEKLF
TRBJ1-1	.	TRBV27	ASYDRGALSPGNTEAF
TRBJ2-1	.	TRBV5-5	ASSPPGGGRPHEQF
TRBJ1-1	.	TRBV14	ASSPGLMNTEAF
TRBJ1-2	few	TRBV7-8	ASSLVNYGYT
TRBJ1-1	.	TRBV5-1	ASSKPGKRNTKAF
TRBJ1-1	few	TRBV7-9	ASSPLSRVFQAPEAF
TRBJ1-1	.	TRBV30	AWRQGAEAF
TRBJ1-1	few	TRBV5-1	ASSIQGDTEAF
TRBJ2-3	few	TRBV5-8	ASSLEPRTDTQY
TRBJ2-7	.	TRBV28	ASYPMGSGDRHYEQY
TRBJ1-3	many	TRBV18	ASSPQHLQGTGNTIY
.	.	TRBV29-1	SVVGWSGGNEQY
TRBJ2-2	.	TRBV5-4	ASSLTSTTGELF